This T cell receptor (beta chain) was sequenced for a study of cytomegalovirus exposure and HLA in healthy donors. Overall study results and limits: There were about 160 TCR beta chains listed as cytomegalovirus-associated.

This clone turned up a few times. Antigen specificity is unknown. Trimming shortened V by 4 bases and J by 0 bases, and 10 bases separated the two germline ends. From germline, CDR1 is SGDLS and CDR2 YYNGEE. The length of the CDR3 is 15 residues. Both 60 Vbeta primers and 13 Jbeta primers went into the PCR. Sequencing used immunoSEQ multiplex PCR; TCRdb keeps in-frame clones, though not all of them. Seen here are over 150,000 clones, approximately 80% observed once, and the top ten hold less than 2.5%. The sequenced material came from PBMCs. This receptor was identified in a male donor in good health and CMV-seronegative. The chain combines TRBV9 with TRBJ1-4, with TRBD1 as a possible D gene (6 bases). CDR3 coding DNA: TGTGCCAGCAGCCACCGGACAGCAACTAATGAAAAACTGTTTTTT. Translated: CASSHRTATNEKLFF. Complete variable domain (other parts from reference TRBV9 and TRBJ1-4): DSGVTQTPKHLITATGQRVTLRCSPRSGDLSVYWYQQSLDQGLQFLIQYYNGEERAKGNILERFSAQQFPDLHSELNLSSLELGDSALYFCASSHRTATNEKLFFGSGTQLSVL.